These 15 T cell receptor beta chains originate from one sample sequenced in a study of T cells in localized non-small cell lung cancer. Measured with immunoSEQ multiplex PCR; TCRdb has only the in-frame clones, and not every one. The data contain approximately 18,000 clones, around 86% of them singletons. The sequencing here drew on peripheral blood, taken before any cancer treatment. These receptors all stem from a female donor aged 60 or older with stage I lung adenocarcinoma.

The chain has TRBV27 and TRBJ2-2; no clear D gene. CDR1 is MNHEY, CDR2 SMNVEV, per germline (reference sequence). CDR3 length equals 13 residues. V lost 2 bases and J lost 5, with 6 bases in between. CDR3: CASSLTATGELFF. The CDR3 DNA follows: TGTGCCAGCAGTTTAACAGCGACCGGGGAGCTGTTTTTT.

The chain uses TRBV2 and TRBJ2-3, with 11 bases aligning to TRBD1. This CDR3 spans 15 amino acids. The germline gives CDR1 SNHLY, CDR2 FYNNEI. V lost 3 bases to trimming and J lost 7 bases; unmatched junction nucleotides: 6. CDR3 residues: CASSDPDRGQYTQYF. The CDR3 nucleotides are TGTGCCAGCAGTGACCCGGACAGGGGGCAATATACGCAGTATTTT.

This clone came up a few times. V gene TRBV19 combines with J gene TRBJ1-6; no firm D call. Germline V gene data show CDR1 as LNHDA and CDR2 as SQIVND (reference sequence). V was trimmed by 7 bases and J by 10 bases, leaving 14 bases between them. The CDR3 runs to 13 residues. The CDR3 here is CASNLTPGSPLHF. The CDR3 bases are TGTGCCAGTAACCTAACCCCGGGCTCACCCCTCCACTTT.

The chain has TRBV10-3 and TRBJ1-1; D is ambiguous. Looked up from germline, CDR1 is ENHRY and CDR2 is SYGVKD. Trimming took off 10 bases at V and 3 bases at J, with 15 bases between the two ends. The CDR3 covers 13 residues. In DNA form, the CDR3 reads TGTGCCACTATTCTGCGGATGGACACTGAAGCTTTCTTT. Its protein product is CATILRMDTEAFF.

The chain links TRBV19 to TRBJ2-2; TRBD1 is a possible D gene (6 bases). The CDR3 extends over 13 amino acids. Trimming pared 7 bases from V and 3 bases from J, leaving 9 bases between. The germline V gene has CDR1 LNHDA and CDR2 SQIVND (reference sequence). The CDR3 coding sequence is TGTGCCAGTACCCCAGGGGACACCGGGGAGCTGTTTTTT. Its translation is CASTPGDTGELFF.

The chain couples TRBV11-2 to TRBJ2-3, with TRBD2 identical over 10 bases. This CDR3 spans 17 amino acids. Germline trimming cut 3 bases from V and 4 bases from J; bases unmatched to any gene: 10. Germline lookup yields CDR1 SGHAT and CDR2 FQNNGV. The CDR3 region has the DNA TGTGCCAGCAGCTTCTACCCGAGCGGGGGGGCGGCAGATACGCAGTATTTT. Its protein product is CASSFYPSGGAADTQYF.

This clone was counted only a few times. V usage is TRBV27 and J usage is TRBJ2-7; the match to TRBD1 covers 7 bases. Germline V lookup: CDR1 MNHEY, CDR2 SMNVEV (reference sequence). V shed 4 bases, J shed 5 bases, and the junction held 11 bases outside the gene matches. CDR3 length equals 15 residues. CDR3: CASSSSDRLKNEQYF. The CDR3 region has the DNA TGTGCCAGCAGTTCCTCGGACAGGTTGAAAAACGAGCAGTACTTC.

V is TRBV5-4 and J is TRBJ2-7; possibly TRBD2 for D (5 bases). The germline gives CDR1 SGHNT, CDR2 YYREEE (reference sequence). V was pared by 3 bases and J by 6 bases, with 16 bases between. This CDR3 has 14 amino acids. CDR3 loop: CASSSSETIGEQYF. The CDR3 DNA reads TGTGCCAGCAGCTCCTCAGAGACTATAGGCGAGCAGTACTTC. Together with reference TRBV5-4 and TRBJ2-7, the CDR3 gives the full variable domain: ETGVTQSPTHLIKTRGQQVTLRCSSQSGHNTVSWYQQALGQGPQFIFQYYREEENGRGNFPPRFSGLQFPNYSSELNVNALELDDSALYLCASSSSETIGEQYFGPGTRLTVT.

V is TRBV4-2 and J is TRBJ1-4, with 7 positions matching TRBD1. The CDR3 extends over 18 amino acids. Germline-derived CDR1 and CDR2 are LGHNA and YNFKEQ. V lost 0 bases to trimming and J lost 4 bases; unmatched junction nucleotides: 11. The CDR3 protein is CASSQDYGRGHGNEKLFF. CDR3 in DNA: TGTGCCAGCAGCCAAGATTATGGGAGGGGGCACGGTAATGAAAAACTGTTTTTT.

Comments on this clone: Other nucleotide sequences from this sample produce the same CDR3. The chain couples TRBV7-2 to TRBJ1-1, with D perhaps TRBD1 (5 bases). This CDR3 has 12 amino acids. Per germline, CDR1 SGHTA and CDR2 FQGNSA. With 3 bases removed from V and 6 bases from J, the gap between germline ends came to 8 bases. CDR3 in amino acids: CASSLGGPEAFF. The CDR3 DNA sequence: TGTGCCAGCAGCTTGGGGGGACCTGAAGCTTTCTTT.

The rearrangement uses TRBV15 and TRBJ1-3; 7 positions match TRBD1. Germline assignment: CDR1 LNHNV and CDR2 YYDKDF (reference sequence). The CDR3 runs to 16 residues. V shed 7 bases and J 3 bases; nucleotides not matched to a gene: 12. The CDR3 DNA reads as TGTGCCACCAACTCACTACACAGGGGAGGTGGAAACACCATATATTTT. This codes for CATNSLHRGGGNTIYF. Using reference TRBV15 and TRBJ1-3 for the parts outside the CDR3, the full variable domain is DAMVIQNPRYQVTQFGKPVTLSCSQTLNHNVMYWYQQKSSQAPKLLFHYYDKDFNNEADTPDNFQSRRPNTSFCFLDIRSPGLGDTAMYLCATNSLHRGGGNTIYFGEGSWLTVV.

V and J are TRBV14 and TRBJ2-1; D may be TRBD1 (5 bases). The CDR3 sequence is 12 residues long. V gave up 2 bases and J gave up 7 bases, with 6 bases separating them. CDR1 SGHDN and CDR2 FVKESK come from the germline V gene. The chain's CDR3 is CASSQSGNEQFF. CDR3 in DNA: TGTGCCAGCAGCCAATCAGGGAATGAGCAGTTCTTC.

This sequence joins TRBV7-2 and TRBJ2-1; 7 nucleotides agree with TRBD1. CDR1 is SGHTA and CDR2 is FQGNSA in the germline V gene. V lost 5 bases, J lost 7 bases, and 5 bases stayed unmatched. The CDR3 sequence is 13 residues long. The CDR3 sequence: CASSPGQPNEQFF. The CDR3 DNA is TGTGCCAGCAGCCCGGGACAGCCTAATGAGCAGTTCTTC.

This chain connects TRBV18 to TRBJ2-1; D is tentatively TRBD1 or TRBD2 (5 bases each). Germline V CDR1 and CDR2: KGHSH, LQKENI. V was cut by 3 bases and J by 3 bases, with 9 bases left in between. The CDR3 runs 14 residues. The CDR3 DNA reads as TGTGCCAGCTCACCCGGGACGGTCTACAATGAGCAGTTCTTC. It translates to CASSPGTVYNEQFF.

The genes are TRBV30 and TRBJ2-1; unclear D gene. V was trimmed by 1 base and J by 6 bases, leaving 4 bases between them. The CDR3 spans 11 residues. Germline CDR1 is GTSNPN and CDR2 is SVGIG (reference sequence). This CDR3 is CAWSERNEQFF. CDR3 in DNA: TGTGCCTGGAGTGAACGCAATGAGCAGTTCTTC. Supplemented by reference TRBV30 and TRBJ2-1, the full variable domain reads SQTIHQWPATLVQPVGSPLSLECTVEGTSNPNLYWYRQAAGRGLQLLFYSVGIGQISSEVPQNLSASRPQDRQFILSSKKLLLSDSGFYLCAWSERNEQFFGPGTRLTVL.